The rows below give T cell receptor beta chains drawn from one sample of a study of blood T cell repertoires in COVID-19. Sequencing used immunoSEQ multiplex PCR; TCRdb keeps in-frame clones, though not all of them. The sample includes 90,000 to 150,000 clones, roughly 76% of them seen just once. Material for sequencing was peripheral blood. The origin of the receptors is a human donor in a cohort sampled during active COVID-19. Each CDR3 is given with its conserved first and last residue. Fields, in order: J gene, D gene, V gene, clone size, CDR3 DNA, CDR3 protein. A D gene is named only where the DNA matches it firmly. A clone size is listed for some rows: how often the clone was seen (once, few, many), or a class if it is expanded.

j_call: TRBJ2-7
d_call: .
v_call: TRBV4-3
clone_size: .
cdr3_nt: TGCGCCAGCAGCCAAGCAGGTCCAGCCTACGAGCAGTACTTC
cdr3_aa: CASSQAGPAYEQYF

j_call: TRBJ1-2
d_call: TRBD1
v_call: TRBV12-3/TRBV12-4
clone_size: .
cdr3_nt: TGTGCCAGCAGGGGGACAGGGAACTATGGCTACACCTTC
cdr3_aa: CASRGTGNYGYTF

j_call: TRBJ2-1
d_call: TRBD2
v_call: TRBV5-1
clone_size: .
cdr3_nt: TGCGCCAGCAGCTCGAGCGGGAGGGCCGACTACAATGAGCAGTTCTTC
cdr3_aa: CASSSSGRADYNEQFF

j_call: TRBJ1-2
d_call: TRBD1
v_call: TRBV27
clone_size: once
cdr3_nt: TGTGCCAGCAGTTTCCGCGGGACAGACAACTATGGCTACACCTTC
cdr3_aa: CASSFRGTDNYGYTF

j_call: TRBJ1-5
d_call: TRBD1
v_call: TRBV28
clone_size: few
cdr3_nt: TGTGCCAGCAGGTCCGTAGGGGGCCCGCCCCAGCATTTT
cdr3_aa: CASRSVGGPPQHF

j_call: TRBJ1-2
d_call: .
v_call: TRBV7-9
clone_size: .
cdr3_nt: TGTGCCAGCAGCACCGAGACACCTCGCTATGGCTACACCTTC
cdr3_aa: CASSTETPRYGYTF

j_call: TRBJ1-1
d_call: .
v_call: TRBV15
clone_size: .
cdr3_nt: TGTGCCACCAGCAGAGATGGGGGCGGCACTGAAGCTTTCTTT
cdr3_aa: CATSRDGGGTEAFF

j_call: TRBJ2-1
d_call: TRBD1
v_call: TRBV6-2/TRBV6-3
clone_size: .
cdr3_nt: TGTGCCAGCAGCTCGGGGACAGGGGGCGCGAATGAGCAGTTCTTC
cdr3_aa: CASSSGTGGANEQFF

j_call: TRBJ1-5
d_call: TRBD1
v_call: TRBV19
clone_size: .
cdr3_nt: TGTGCCAGTAGGGCCCGGACAGGGCCATTAGAACCCCAGCATTTT
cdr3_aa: CASRARTGPLEPQHF

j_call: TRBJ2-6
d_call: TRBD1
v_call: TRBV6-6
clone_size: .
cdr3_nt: TGTGCCAGCAGTCATAAACAGGGGGCGGCTGGGGCCAACGTCCTGACTTTC
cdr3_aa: CASSHKQGAAGANVLTF

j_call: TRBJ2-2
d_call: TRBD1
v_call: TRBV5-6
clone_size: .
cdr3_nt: TGTGCCAGCAGCCGTACAGGGGCCGATACCGGGGAGCTGTTTTTT
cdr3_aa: CASSRTGADTGELFF

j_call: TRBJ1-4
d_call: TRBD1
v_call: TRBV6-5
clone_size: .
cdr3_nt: TGTGCCAGCAGTCGGGACAGGGGGACTAATGAAAAACTGTTTTTT
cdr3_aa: CASSRDRGTNEKLFF

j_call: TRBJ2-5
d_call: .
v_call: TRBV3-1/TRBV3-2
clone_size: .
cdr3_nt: TGTGCCAGCAGCCAGGTTCTAGAAGAGACCCAGTACTTC
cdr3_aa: CASSQVLEETQYF

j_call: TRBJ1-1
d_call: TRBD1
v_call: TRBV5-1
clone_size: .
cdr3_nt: TGCGCCAGCAGCAGGACAGGGGGCGATGGGACTGAAGCTTTCTTT
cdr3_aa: CASSRTGGDGTEAFF

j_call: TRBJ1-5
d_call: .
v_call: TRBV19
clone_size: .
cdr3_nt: TGTGCCAGTAGTTTCGGCAATCAGCCCCAGCATTTT
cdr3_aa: CASSFGNQPQHF

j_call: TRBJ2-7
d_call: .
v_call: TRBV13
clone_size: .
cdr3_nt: TGTGCCAGCAGCTTAGGCCTCGGACTGGGCACCTACGAGCAGTACTTC
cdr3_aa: CASSLGLGLGTYEQYF

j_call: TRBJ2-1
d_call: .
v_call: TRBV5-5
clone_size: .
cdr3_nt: TGTGCCAGCAGCAGGGGGCCCGGGGGCGGCAATGAGCAGTTCTTC
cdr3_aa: CASSRGPGGGNEQFF

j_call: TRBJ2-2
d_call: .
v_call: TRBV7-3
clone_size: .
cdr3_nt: TGTGCCAGCAGCCCGCACGGGGGGCGCGGCACCGGGGAGCTGTTTTTT
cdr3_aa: CASSPHGGRGTGELFF

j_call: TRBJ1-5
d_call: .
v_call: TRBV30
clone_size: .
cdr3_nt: TGTGCCTCTCGAACCCAGGGCTCCGGCAATCAGCCCCAGCATTTT
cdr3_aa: CASRTQGSGNQPQHF

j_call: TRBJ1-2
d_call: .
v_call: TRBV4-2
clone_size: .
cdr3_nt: TGTGCCAGCAGCCAATTTGGGGCCGCCTATGGCTACACCTTC
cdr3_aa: CASSQFGAAYGYTF

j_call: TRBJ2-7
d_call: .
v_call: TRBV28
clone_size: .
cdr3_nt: TGTGCCAGCAATGACAGATACGAGCAGTACTTC
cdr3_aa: CASNDRYEQYF

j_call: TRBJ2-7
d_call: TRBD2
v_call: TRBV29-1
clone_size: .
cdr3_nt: TGCAGCGTTGTTGGGCTCACTAGCGGGAGCTCCTACGAGCAGTACTTC
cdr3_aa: CSVVGLTSGSSYEQYF

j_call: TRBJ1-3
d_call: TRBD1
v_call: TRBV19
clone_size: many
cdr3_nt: TGTGCCAGTAGTATGGACAGGAGCTCTGGAAACACCATATATTTT
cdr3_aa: CASSMDRSSGNTIYF

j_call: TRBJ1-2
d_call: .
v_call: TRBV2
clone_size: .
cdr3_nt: TGTGCCAGCAGTGAAGGCGACTATGGCTACACCTTC
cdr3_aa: CASSEGDYGYTF

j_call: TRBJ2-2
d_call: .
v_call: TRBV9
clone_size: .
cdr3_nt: TGTGCCAGCAGCGCCCGGCCTAGCACCGGGGAGCTGTTTTTT
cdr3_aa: CASSARPSTGELFF

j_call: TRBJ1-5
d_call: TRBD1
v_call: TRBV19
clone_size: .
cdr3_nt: TGTGCCAGTAGTTCTCAGGACAGGGGGGTTAATCAGCCCCAGCATTTT
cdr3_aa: CASSSQDRGVNQPQHF

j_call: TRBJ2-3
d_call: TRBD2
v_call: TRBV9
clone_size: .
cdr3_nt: TGTGCCAGCACCAGGGAGCGGGAGTCAGATACGCAGTATTTT
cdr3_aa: CASTRERESDTQYF

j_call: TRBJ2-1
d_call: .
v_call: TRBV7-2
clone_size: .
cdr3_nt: TGTGCCAGCAGCTTAGTTAAGGACAGATCGAATGAGCAGTTCTTC
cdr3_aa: CASSLVKDRSNEQFF

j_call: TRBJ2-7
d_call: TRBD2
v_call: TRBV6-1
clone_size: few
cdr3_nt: TGTGCCAGCAGTGAAGAAGGGACTAGAATTTACCACGAGCAGTACTTC
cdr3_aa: CASSEEGTRIYHEQYF

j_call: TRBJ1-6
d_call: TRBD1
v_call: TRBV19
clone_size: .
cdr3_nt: TGTGCCAGTAGTCCCCATACCGGGACAGGGCTCTCACCCCTCCACTTT
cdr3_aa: CASSPHTGTGLSPLHF

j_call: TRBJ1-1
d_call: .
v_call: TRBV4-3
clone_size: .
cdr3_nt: TGCGCCAGCAGCCGAGGCTTAGGGGCCACTGAAGCTTTCTTT
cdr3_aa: CASSRGLGATEAFF

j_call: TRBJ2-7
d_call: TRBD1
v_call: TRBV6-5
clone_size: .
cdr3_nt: TGTGCCAGCAGAAGGGACAGACCCTACGAGCAGTACTTC
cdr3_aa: CASRRDRPYEQYF

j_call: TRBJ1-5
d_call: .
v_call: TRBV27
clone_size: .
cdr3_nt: TGTGCCAGCAGCCAAACAGGGTCTGGCAATCAGCCCCAGCATTTT
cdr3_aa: CASSQTGSGNQPQHF

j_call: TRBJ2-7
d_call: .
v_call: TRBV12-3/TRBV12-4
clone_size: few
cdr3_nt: TGTGCCAGCAGTTTAGGGACAGACTACGAGCAGTACTTC
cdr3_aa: CASSLGTDYEQYF

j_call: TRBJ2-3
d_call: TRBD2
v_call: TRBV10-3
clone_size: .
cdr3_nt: TGTGCCATCAGTGACGTAGCGGGGGGAACAGATACGCAGTATTTT
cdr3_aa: CAISDVAGGTDTQYF

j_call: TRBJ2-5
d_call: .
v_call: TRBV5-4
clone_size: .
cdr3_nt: TGTGCCAGCAGCTCCGGCACGGAGGAGACCCAGTACTTC
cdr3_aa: CASSSGTEETQYF

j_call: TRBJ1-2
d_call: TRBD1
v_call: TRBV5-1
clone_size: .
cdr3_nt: TGCGCCAGCAGCTTCGGACAGGGAAACGTCGGCTACACCTTC
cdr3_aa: CASSFGQGNVGYTF

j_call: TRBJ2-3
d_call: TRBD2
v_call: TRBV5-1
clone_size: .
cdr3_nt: TGCGCCAGCCTACCTAGCGGGGGGGCCCAAGATACGCAGTATTTT
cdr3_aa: CASLPSGGAQDTQYF

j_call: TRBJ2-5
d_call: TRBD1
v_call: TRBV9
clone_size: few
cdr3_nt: TGTGCCAGCAGCCTGAGAGGACAGGGTAGTTTGGGGACCCAGTACTTC
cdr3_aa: CASSLRGQGSLGTQYF

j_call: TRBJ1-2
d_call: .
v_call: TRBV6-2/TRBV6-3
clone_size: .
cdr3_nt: TGTGCCAGCAGTTACTCGAGGCATTTTTCTACTAACTATGGCTACACCTTC
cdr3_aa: CASSYSRHFSTNYGYTF

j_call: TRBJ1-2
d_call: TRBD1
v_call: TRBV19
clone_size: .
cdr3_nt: TGTGCCAGTAGTATATCACAGGGGGATTACGGCTACACCTTC
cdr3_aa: CASSISQGDYGYTF

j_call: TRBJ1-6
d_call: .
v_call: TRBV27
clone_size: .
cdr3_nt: TGTGCCAGCAGCCCCGGGACATTTGACGCGAATTCACCCCTCCACTTT
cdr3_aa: CASSPGTFDANSPLHF

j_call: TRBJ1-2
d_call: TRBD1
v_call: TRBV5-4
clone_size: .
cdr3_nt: TGTGCCAGCAGCTTGGAGGGACAGAAAGCGAATGGCTACACCTTC
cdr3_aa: CASSLEGQKANGYTF

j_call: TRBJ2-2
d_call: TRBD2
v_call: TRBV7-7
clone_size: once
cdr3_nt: TGTGCTAGCAGCCCCACCCCAACTAGCGCACCCGGGGAGCTGTTTTTT
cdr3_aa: CASSPTPTSAPGELFF